Ten or more counts support the clone carrying this T cell receptor (beta chain). TCR beta CDR3 sequences were amplified from RNA transcripts. The HTBI primer set drove a first-round RT-PCR of the TCR CDR3. TCRdb recomputed calls from the multiplex PCR reads with MiXCR, one row per CDR3 protein. The table lists a few hundred thousand distinct CDR3 sequences, around 15% of them singletons. The data belong to a study of T cells in Graves' hyperthyroidism and ophthalmopathy. CDR1 and CDR2 (germline): SQVTM, ANQGSEA. The CDR3 has 14 amino acids. V gave up 6 bases and J gave up 3 bases, with 17 bases separating them.

The source is a woman in her 30s with Graves' ophthalmopathy. The J gene is TRBJ1-1, the V gene TRBV29-1; TRBD1 might be the D (5 bases). Sequencing used blood. CDR3: CSVNGAKSDTEAFF. In DNA form, the CDR3 reads TGCAGCGTCAACGGGGCCAAAAGCGACACTGAAGCTTTCTTT. The full variable domain, with the rest looked up from reference TRBV29-1 and TRBJ1-1, is SAVISQKPSRDICQRGTSLTIQCQVDSQVTMMFWYRQQPGQSLTLIATANQGSEATYESGFVIDKFPISRPNLTFSTLTVSNMSPEDSSIYLCSVNGAKSDTEAFFGQGTRLTVV.